This TCR beta chain was documented in a study of T cell responses to AZD1222 COVID-19 vaccine. Whole-study results and caveats: Most donors were white British and more were female, and clonal diversity was possibly underestimated. At study baseline, merely five or six AZD1222 recipients were seropositive.

The V gene's germline CDR1 is MNHEY and CDR2 SMNVEV (reference sequence). The V end lost 3 bases, the J end lost 2 bases, and 6 bases lay between the germline ends. The CDR3 extends over 13 amino acids. Libraries were prepared by immunoSEQ multiplex PCR; TCRdb keeps only in-frame clonotypes and omits some of them. The table has around 150,000 clones, 91% seen once. Regarding this clone: The antigen is not known.

This receptor was identified in an adult who received the MenACWY meningococcal vaccine as a control. Sequenced material: peripheral blood, taken 28 days after the second dose of the MenACWY control vaccine. The rearrangement uses TRBV27 and TRBJ2-3; no clear D gene. CDR3 sequence reads: CASSFTYTDTQYF. The CDR3 region has the DNA TGTGCCAGCAGTTTTACCTACACAGATACGCAGTATTTT.